This paragraph covers one TCR beta chain sequence. The antigen is undetermined. This entry belongs to a study of shared clonotypes between healthy human individuals. Overall study context: CD4 naive cells filled three plates per donor, CD4 memory three, CD8 naive two and CD8 memory one. Study-level points and caveats: Represented diversity, genetic and exposure-history alike, was limited by few donors. It was observed that about 5% of naive CD4 clonotypes were shared across a few donors.

The naive CD8 fraction comprised CD45RO-negative cells positively selected for CCR7 and excluded terminally differentiated effector memory CD45RA+ cells. The CDR3 totals 16 residues. CDR1 and CDR2 (germline): MRHNA, SNTAGT. V lost 0 bases to trimming and J lost 9 bases, with 18 bases between them. The data were produced by immunoSEQ multiplex PCR, yet TCRdb's version contains in-frame clones alone and is incomplete. Among nearly 600,000 clones, around 95% were seen once, and the ten largest hold 0.11%. Sample: naive CD8+ T cells sorted from blood. The chain links TRBV6-4 to TRBJ2-1; D might be TRBD1 or TRBD2, each matching 5 bases. This clonotype originated in a woman aged 25 to 45 in good health. The CDR3 coding sequence is TGTGCCAGCAGTGACTCACGGGGTTGGGGCGTGGCTGAGCAGTTCTTC. Protein product: CASSDSRGWGVAEQFF.